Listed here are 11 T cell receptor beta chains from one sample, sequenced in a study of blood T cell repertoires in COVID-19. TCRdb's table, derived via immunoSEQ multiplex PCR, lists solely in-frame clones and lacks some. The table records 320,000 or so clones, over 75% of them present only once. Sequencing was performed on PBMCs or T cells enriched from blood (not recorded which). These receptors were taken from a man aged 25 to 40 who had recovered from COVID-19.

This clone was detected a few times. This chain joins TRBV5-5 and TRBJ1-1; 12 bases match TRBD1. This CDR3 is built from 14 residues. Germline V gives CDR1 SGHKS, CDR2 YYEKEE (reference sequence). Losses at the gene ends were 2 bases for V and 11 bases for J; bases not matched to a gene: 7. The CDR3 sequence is CASSFWGDRGRAFF. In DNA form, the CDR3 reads TGTGCCAGCAGCTTCTGGGGGGACAGGGGGCGTGCTTTCTTT. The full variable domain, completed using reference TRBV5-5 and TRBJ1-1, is DAGVTQSPTHLIKTRGQQVTLRCSPISGHKSVSWYQQVLGQGPQFIFQYYEKEERGRGNFPDRFSARQFPNYSSELNVNALLLGDSALYLCASSFWGDRGRAFFGQGTRLTVV.

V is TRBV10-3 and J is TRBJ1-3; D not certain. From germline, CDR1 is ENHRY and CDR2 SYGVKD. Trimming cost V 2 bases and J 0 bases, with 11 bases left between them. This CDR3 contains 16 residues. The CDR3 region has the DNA TGTGCCATCAGTGAGAGGGAGACGGGCTCTGGAAACACCATATATTTT. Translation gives CAISERETGSGNTIYF.

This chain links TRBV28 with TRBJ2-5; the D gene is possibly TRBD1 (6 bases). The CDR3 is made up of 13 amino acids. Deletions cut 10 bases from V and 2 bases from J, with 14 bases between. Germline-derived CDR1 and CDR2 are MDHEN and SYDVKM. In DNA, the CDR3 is TGTGCCACCCGACCCGGGACACAAGAGACCCAGTACTTC. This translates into CATRPGTQETQYF.

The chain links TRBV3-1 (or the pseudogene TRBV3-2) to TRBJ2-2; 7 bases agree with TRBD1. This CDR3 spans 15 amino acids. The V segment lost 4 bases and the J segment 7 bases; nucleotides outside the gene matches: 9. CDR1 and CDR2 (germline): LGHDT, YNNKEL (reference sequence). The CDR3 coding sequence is TGTGCCAGCAGCCCCCCTCGGCAGGGGGTCGGGGAGCTGTTTTTT. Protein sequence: CASSPPRQGVGELFF.

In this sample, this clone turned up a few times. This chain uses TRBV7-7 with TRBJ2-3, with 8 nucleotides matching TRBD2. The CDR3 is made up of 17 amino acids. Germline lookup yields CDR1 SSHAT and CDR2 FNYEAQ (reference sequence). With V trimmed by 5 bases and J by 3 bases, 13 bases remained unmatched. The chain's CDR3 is CASSPAAGGGRTDTQYF. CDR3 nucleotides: TGTGCCAGCAGCCCCGCTGCGGGGGGCGGGAGAACAGATACGCAGTATTTT.

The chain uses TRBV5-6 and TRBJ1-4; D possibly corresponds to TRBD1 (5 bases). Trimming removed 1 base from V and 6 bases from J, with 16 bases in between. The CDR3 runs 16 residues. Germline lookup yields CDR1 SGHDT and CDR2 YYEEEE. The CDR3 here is CASSLTAGGDHEKLFF. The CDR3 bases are TGTGCCAGCAGCTTGACCGCTGGGGGGGATCATGAAAAACTGTTTTTT.

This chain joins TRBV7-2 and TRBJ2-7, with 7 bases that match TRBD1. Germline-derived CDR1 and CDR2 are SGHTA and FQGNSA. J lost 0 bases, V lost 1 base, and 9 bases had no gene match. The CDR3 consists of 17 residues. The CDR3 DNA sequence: TGTGCCAGCAGCTTAGTCGGCGCCGGGACAGCCTCCTACGAGCAGTACTTC. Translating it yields CASSLVGAGTASYEQYF.

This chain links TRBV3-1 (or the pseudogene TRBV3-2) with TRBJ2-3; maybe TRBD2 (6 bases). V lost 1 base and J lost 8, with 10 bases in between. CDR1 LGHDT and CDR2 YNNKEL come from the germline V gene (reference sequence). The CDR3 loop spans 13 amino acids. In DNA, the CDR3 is TGTGCCAGCAGCCAAGTTGGAGCGGGTACGCAGTATTTT. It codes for CASSQVGAGTQYF.

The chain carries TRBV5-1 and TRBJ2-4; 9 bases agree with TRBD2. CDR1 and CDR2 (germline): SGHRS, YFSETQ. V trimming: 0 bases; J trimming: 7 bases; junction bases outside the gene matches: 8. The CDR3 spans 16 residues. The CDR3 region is CASSLVSGGLENIQYF. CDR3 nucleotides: TGCGCCAGCAGCTTGGTTAGCGGGGGTCTGGAGAACATTCAGTACTTC.

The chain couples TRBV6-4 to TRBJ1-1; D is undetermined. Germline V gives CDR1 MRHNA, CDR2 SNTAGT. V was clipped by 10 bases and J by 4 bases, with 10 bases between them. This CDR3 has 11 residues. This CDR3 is CATHNGTEAFF. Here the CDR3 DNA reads TGTGCCACCCATAACGGCACTGAAGCTTTCTTT.

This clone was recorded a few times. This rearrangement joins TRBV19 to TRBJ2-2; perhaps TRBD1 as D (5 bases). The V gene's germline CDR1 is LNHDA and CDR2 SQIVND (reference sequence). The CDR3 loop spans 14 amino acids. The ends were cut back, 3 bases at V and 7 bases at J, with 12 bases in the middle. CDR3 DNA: TGTGCCAGTAGTATCAAGCCAGGGCACGGGGAGCTGTTTTTT. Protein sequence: CASSIKPGHGELFF. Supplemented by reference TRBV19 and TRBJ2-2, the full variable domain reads DGGITQSPKYLFRKEGQNVTLSCEQNLNHDAMYWYRQDPGQGLRLIYYSQIVNDFQKGDIAEGYSVSREKKESFPLTVTSAQKNPTAFYLCASSIKPGHGELFFGEGSRLTVL.